These 30 T cell receptor beta chains share one sample of origin, sequenced in a study of technical replicates of blood from several donors. Profiled with immunoSEQ multiplex PCR; TCRdb holds only in-frame clones, not every one. This table has approximately 73,000 clones, around 93% appearing once. Sequenced input: T cells isolated from PBMCs. All receptors derive from a human donor in good health.

V and J are TRBV2 and TRBJ2-7, with a possible D match to TRBD1 (5 bases). CDR1 is SNHLY and CDR2 is FYNNEI in the germline V gene. CDR3 length: 13 amino acids. V lost 7 bases and J 1 base, leaving 11 bases between the germline ends. The CDR3 sequence: CASTEDTSYEQYF. CDR3 nucleotides: TGTGCCAGCACCGAGGACACGTCCTACGAGCAGTACTTC.

Turning to this clone: This same CDR3 is encoded by further DNA sequences in the sample. This chain connects TRBV6-6 to TRBJ1-2; weak D call: TRBD1 (6 bases). Trimming cost V 2 bases and J 4 bases, with 8 bases left between them. The CDR3 is made up of 13 amino acids. The V gene's germline CDR1 is MNHNY and CDR2 SVGAGI (reference sequence). The CDR3 region is CASSYDRSYGYTF. CDR3 bases: TGTGCCAGCAGTTACGACAGGAGCTATGGCTACACCTTC.

This clone showed up just a few times. This sequence joins TRBV7-9 and TRBJ1-1, with D hard to call. CDR3 length: 12 amino acids. V was trimmed by 3 bases and J by 4 bases, leaving 6 bases between them. Germline-derived CDR1 and CDR2 are SEHNR and FQNEAQ (reference sequence). The DNA for the CDR3 is TGTGCCAGCAGCTTCTTGAGCACTGAAGCTTTCTTT. It is translated as CASSFLSTEAFF.

The V gene is TRBV11-2, the J gene TRBJ1-2; 9 bases agree with TRBD1. The CDR3 is 13 amino acids. J was trimmed by 9 bases and V by 4 bases; bases with no gene match: 6. Germline V lookup: CDR1 SGHAT, CDR2 FQNNGV. CDR3 in amino acids: CASSSGTGYRYTF. The CDR3 region has the DNA TGTGCCAGCAGCTCCGGGACAGGGTACCGCTACACCTTC.

The gene calls are TRBV6-6 and TRBJ2-3; D gene ambiguous. V lost 3 bases and J 6 bases, leaving 16 bases between the germline ends. The CDR3 is 15 amino acids. The germline CDR1 and CDR2 sequences are MNHNY and SVGAGI (reference sequence). Here the CDR3 reads CASSYDDWKRDTQYF. The DNA of the CDR3 is TGTGCCAGCAGTTATGACGACTGGAAACGGGATACGCAGTATTTT.

The chain recombines TRBV4-1 with TRBJ1-2; D unclear. Deletions cut 3 bases from V and 5 bases from J, with 13 bases between. Germline loops: CDR1 MGHRA, CDR2 YSYEKL. The CDR3 consists of 14 residues. CDR3 residues: CASSQIPIEYGYTF. CDR3 coding DNA: TGCGCCAGCAGCCAGATACCCATAGAGTATGGCTACACCTTC.

The CDR3 nucleotides read TGCGCCAGCAGCCAAACGGTCCTAGCGGACCCCTACAATGAGCAGTTCTTC. Encoded protein: CASSQTVLADPYNEQFF. V is TRBV4-1 and J is TRBJ2-1; 7 bases align to TRBD2. The germline V gene encodes CDR1 MGHRA and CDR2 YSYEKL. The V segment lost 2 bases and the J segment 2 bases; nucleotides outside the gene matches: 9. The CDR3 totals 17 residues.

This chain links TRBV10-2 with TRBJ2-3; 9 bases align to TRBD2. The ends lost 4 bases at V and 8 bases at J; junction bases unmatched: 16. Germline CDR1 is WSHSY and CDR2 is SAAADI. This CDR3 comprises 17 residues. The CDR3 DNA is TGCGCCAGCAGTGTGGCAACTGGGACTAGCCCCTCCGGTACGCAGTATTTT. Protein product: CASSVATGTSPSGTQYF.

V usage is TRBV5-4 and J usage is TRBJ1-2, with TRBD1 identical over 7 bases. CDR1 and CDR2 (germline): SGHNT, YYREEE (reference sequence). The CDR3 sequence is 17 residues long. The ends lost 4 bases at V and 2 bases at J; junction bases unmatched: 14. The CDR3 DNA is TGTGCCAGCAGCGGAACGGACAGGAAAGGGGACAACTATGGCTACACCTTC. This sequence encodes CASSGTDRKGDNYGYTF.

The chain links TRBV30 to TRBJ1-6; maybe TRBD1 (5 bases). V dropped 5 bases and J dropped 7 bases, with 12 bases sitting between them. Germline CDR1 reads GTSNPN; CDR2 reads SVGIG (reference sequence). The CDR3 covers 13 residues. The chain's CDR3 is CAWGGRGNSPLHF. The CDR3 DNA follows: TGTGCCTGGGGGGGACGGGGGAATTCACCCCTCCACTTT.

This chain connects TRBV5-1 to TRBJ2-1; 11 nucleotides align to TRBD2. Germline V gene lookup returns CDR1 SGHRS and CDR2 YFSETQ. The CDR3 sequence is 14 residues long. V lost 0 bases, J lost 9 bases, and 2 bases stayed unmatched. CDR3 DNA sequence: TGCGCCAGCAGCTTGGCTAGCGGGGGGATTGAGCAGTTCTTC. Protein sequence: CASSLASGGIEQFF. The full variable domain, completed using reference TRBV5-1 and TRBJ2-1, is KAGVTQTPRYLIKTRGQQVTLSCSPISGHRSVSWYQQTPGQGLQFLFEYFSETQRNKGNFPGRFSGRQFSNSRSEMNVSTLELGDSALYLCASSLASGGIEQFFGPGTRLTVL.

This rearrangement joins TRBV11-2 to TRBJ2-2; tentatively, D is TRBD1 (6 bases). V was clipped by 1 base and J by 6 bases, with 12 bases between them. Germline assignment: CDR1 SGHAT and CDR2 FQNNGV. This CDR3 is 15 amino acids long. The CDR3 DNA sequence: TGTGCCAGCAGCTTAGTATCCAGGGGCCCCGGGGAGCTGTTTTTT. Its translation: CASSLVSRGPGELFF.

V gene TRBV9 combines with J gene TRBJ2-1; 8 nucleotides match TRBD2. The germline CDR1 and CDR2 sequences are SGDLS and YYNGEE. The length of the CDR3 is 16 residues. Trimming took 4 bases from V and 7 from J; bases not matched to a gene: 13. In DNA form, the CDR3 reads TGTGCCAGCAGCACACAATCCGGGGGGGCAGGGAATGAGCAGTTCTTC. This translates into CASSTQSGGAGNEQFF.

This chain links TRBV29-1 with TRBJ2-5, with 10 bases aligning to TRBD2. Looked up from germline, CDR1 is SQVTM and CDR2 is ANQGSEA. V trimming: 4 bases; J trimming: 3 bases; junction bases outside the gene matches: 17. There are 18 residues in the CDR3. CDR3 protein: CSVAKSGGAGYGEETQYF. The CDR3 DNA is TGCAGCGTTGCCAAAAGCGGGGGGGCGGGTTATGGTGAAGAGACCCAGTACTTC.

The V and J genes are TRBV6-5 and TRBJ2-7, with no clear D. Germline V gives CDR1 MNHEY, CDR2 SVGAGI. With 7 bases removed from V and 2 bases from J, the gap between germline ends came to 12 bases. This CDR3 region has 13 residues. As DNA, the CDR3 is TGTGCCAGCACCTCTATACCCCCCTACGAGCAGTACTTC. This codes for CASTSIPPYEQYF.

The genes are TRBV5-1 and TRBJ2-7; TRBD1 matches 8 bases. CDR3 size: 13 residues. From germline, CDR1 is SGHRS and CDR2 YFSETQ. V lost 0 bases to trimming and J lost 6 bases; unmatched junction nucleotides: 2. CDR3 region: CASSLGTGTEQYF. CDR3 nucleotide sequence: TGCGCCAGCAGCTTGGGGACAGGGACCGAGCAGTACTTC.

V and J are TRBV27 and TRBJ2-7; 8 positions agree with TRBD2. This CDR3 has 15 residues. J lost 6 bases, V lost 6 bases, and 13 bases had no gene match. Germline values: CDR1 MNHEY, CDR2 SMNVEV (reference sequence). This CDR3 reads CASSLEPLAVGEQYF. CDR3 coding DNA: TGTGCCAGCAGCCTGGAACCACTAGCGGTTGGCGAGCAGTACTTC.

The chain has TRBV28 and TRBJ2-2; 8 bases are a match to TRBD2. This CDR3 is 16 amino acids long. V lost 2 bases and J lost 6; bases outside the gene matches: 8. The V gene's germline CDR1 is MDHEN and CDR2 SYDVKM. CDR3 residues: CASSLGGGRLSGELFF. DNA for the CDR3: TGTGCCAGCAGTTTAGGGGGCGGGAGGTTGTCCGGGGAGCTGTTTTTT.

The chain employs TRBV2 and TRBJ1-2; weak D call: TRBD1 (6 bases). The V and J ends lost 2 bases and 3 bases respectively, with 10 bases between them. The CDR3 contains 14 residues. From germline, CDR1 is SNHLY and CDR2 FYNNEI. DNA for the CDR3: TGTGCCAGCAGTGAAATGACAGGTGACTATGGCTACACCTTC. It yields the protein CASSEMTGDYGYTF.

The rearrangement uses TRBV9 and TRBJ2-3; no reliable D call. Trimming took off 2 bases at V and 1 base at J, with 11 bases between the two ends. This CDR3 comprises 15 residues. Looked up from germline, CDR1 is SGDLS and CDR2 is YYNGEE. CDR3 protein: CASSVGNGGTDTQYF. The CDR3, as DNA: TGTGCCAGCAGCGTGGGTAACGGAGGCACAGATACGCAGTATTTT.

This clone was seen just once. The chain links TRBV9 to TRBJ1-2; TRBD1 matches at 8 bases. V was pared by 0 bases and J by 4 bases, with 5 bases of the junction left unmatched. Germline CDR1 reads SGDLS; CDR2 reads YYNGEE. CDR3 length: 15 residues. The CDR3 is CASSVATGEAYGYTF. CDR3 DNA: TGTGCCAGCAGCGTAGCGACAGGGGAGGCCTATGGCTACACCTTC.

Concerning this clone: The junction does not match germline at one end; this may be a read error. The chain recombines TRBV18 with TRBJ2-1, with D maybe TRBD2 (6 bases). CDR3 size: 13 residues. Germline CDR1 reads KGHSH; CDR2 reads LQKENI. CDR3 bases: TGTGCCAGCTCACCAACCGTCGAGTCTAGCGAGCTCTTC. It is translated as CASSPTVESSELF.

The chain couples TRBV28 to TRBJ1-5, with no clear D. In germline, CDR1 is MDHEN, CDR2 SYDVKM. The V gene lost 6 bases and the J gene lost 7 bases, with 7 bases spanning the gap. This CDR3 contains 11 residues. The chain's CDR3 is CASSSWQPQHF. The DNA of the CDR3 is TGTGCCAGCAGCAGTTGGCAGCCCCAGCATTTT.

This chain joins TRBV18 and TRBJ1-5; weak D call: TRBD1 (5 bases). The V end was cut by 2 bases, the J end by 0 bases, with 8 bases between. The CDR3 covers 15 residues. CDR1 and CDR2 from the germline V gene are KGHSH and LQKENI. The CDR3 bases are TGTGCCAGCTCACCAGGGGGGTTTAGCAATCAGCCCCAGCATTTT. Amino acid sequence: CASSPGGFSNQPQHF.

V gene TRBV2 combines with J gene TRBJ2-3; 7 positions agree with TRBD2. The CDR3 loop spans 15 amino acids. The germline V gene has CDR1 SNHLY and CDR2 FYNNEI. The junction had 11 bases not matched to a gene; V was cut back by 8 bases and J by 3 bases. CDR3 sequence: CASGRGAVRTDTQYF. The CDR3 DNA reads TGTGCCAGCGGGAGGGGCGCGGTAAGGACAGATACGCAGTATTTT.

This clone appeared once. The chain carries TRBV6-6 and TRBJ2-4; weak D call: TRBD2 (5 bases). Germline CDR1 and CDR2: MNHNY and SVGAGI (reference sequence). This CDR3 is 16 amino acids long. The germline V and J ends were trimmed by 4 bases and 3 bases, with 16 bases remaining between them. The CDR3 DNA is TGTGCCAGCAGTTTAACTCGGGATTACGGCAAAAACATTCAGTACTTC. Translating it yields CASSLTRDYGKNIQYF.

The chain uses TRBV29-1 and TRBJ2-1; D is perhaps TRBD2 (5 bases). The germline V and J ends were trimmed by 6 bases and 8 bases, with 11 bases remaining between them. Per germline, CDR1 SQVTM and CDR2 ANQGSEA. This CDR3 is 11 amino acids long. CDR3 DNA sequence: TGCAGCGTGCGGGTGGTTCATGAGCAGTTCTTC. Translation gives CSVRVVHEQFF.

This rearrangement joins TRBV11-2 to TRBJ2-3; 10 positions agree with TRBD1. CDR3 length: 17 residues. Trimming removed 2 bases from V and 3 bases from J; junction bases left unmatched: 8. CDR1 SGHAT and CDR2 FQNNGV come from the germline V gene. The CDR3 loop is CASSLRAPGQGTDTQYF. Here the CDR3 DNA reads TGTGCCAGCAGCTTAAGGGCCCCGGGACAGGGGACAGATACGCAGTATTTT.

The chain couples TRBV28 to TRBJ1-5; TRBD1 is a possible D gene (6 bases). The ends were cut back, 4 bases at V and 5 bases at J, with 12 bases in the middle. Germline V gene data show CDR1 as MDHEN and CDR2 as SYDVKM. The CDR3 consists of 14 residues. CDR3 residues: CASSSGQRDQPQHF. Written as DNA, the CDR3 is TGTGCCAGCAGTTCAGGACAGAGAGATCAGCCCCAGCATTTT.

This clone appeared once. This chain links TRBV11-2 with TRBJ2-1; 8 bases match TRBD1. CDR1 and CDR2 from the germline V gene are SGHAT and FQNNGV. The CDR3 contains 15 residues. After removal of 8 bases from V and 8 bases from J, the junction contained 14 bases not matched to a gene. The CDR3 spells CASSGSDRAFYEQFF. Here the CDR3 DNA reads TGTGCCAGCTCAGGCTCGGACAGGGCATTCTATGAGCAGTTCTTC. Full variable domain (missing parts from reference TRBV11-2 and TRBJ2-1): EAGVAQSPRYKIIEKRQSVAFWCNPISGHATLYWYQQILGQGPKLLIQFQNNGVVDDSQLPKDRFSAERLKGVDSTLKIQPAKLEDSAVYLCASSGSDRAFYEQFFGPGTRLTVL.